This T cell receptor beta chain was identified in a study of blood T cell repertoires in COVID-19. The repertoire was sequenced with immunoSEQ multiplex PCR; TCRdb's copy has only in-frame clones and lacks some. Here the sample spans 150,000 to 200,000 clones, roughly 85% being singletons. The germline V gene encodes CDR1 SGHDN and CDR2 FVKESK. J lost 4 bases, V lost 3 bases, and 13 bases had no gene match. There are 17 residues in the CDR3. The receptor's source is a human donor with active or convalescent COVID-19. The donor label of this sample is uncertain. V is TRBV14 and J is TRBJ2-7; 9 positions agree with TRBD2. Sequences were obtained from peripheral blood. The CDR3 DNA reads TGTGCCAGCAGCCAGTCGGTAGCGGGAGTAGATCTGTACGAGCAGTACTTC. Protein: CASSQSVAGVDLYEQYF.